The 10 T cell receptor beta chains below come from one sample, sequenced in a study of T cell changes during pregnancy in multiple sclerosis (dated 2019 in TCRdb). Library preparation was by the immunoSEQ multiplex PCR assay. Entries here come from immuneACCESS through TCRdb and include only in-frame sequences with V and J called. Some clones fail to appear in such tables; in the studies checked, an unresolved V gene covers under half of the shortfall, and the cause of the remainder is unknown. Counted in this sample were some 47,000 clones; around 91% of them appeared once. The ten largest clones represent around 8% of the sample. Specimen: CD8+ T cells from peripheral blood mononuclear cells, collected in the second trimester of pregnancy. The source of these receptors is a female donor with multiple sclerosis, enrolled in a pregnancy study.

The CDR3 DNA reads TGTGCCAGCAGTCCCGGACAGAGCTACGAGCAGTACTTC. Encoded protein: CASSPGQSYEQYF. The rearrangement joins TRBV28 to TRBJ2-7, with D possibly TRBD1 on 6 matching bases. CDR3 length: 13 amino acids. V lost 5 bases and J lost 3, with 11 bases in between. Germline CDR1 MDHEN, CDR2 SYDVKM.

The rearrangement uses TRBV27 and TRBJ2-5, with D uncertain. CDR3 length equals 16 residues. Per the germline V gene, CDR1 is MNHEY and CDR2 is SMNVEV (reference sequence). Between the trimmed V and J ends, which lost 3 bases and 4 bases, there was a span of 18 bases. CDR3 protein: CASSFLSPMSGETQYF. CDR3 DNA sequence: TGTGCCAGCAGTTTCCTTTCCCCCATGTCGGGAGAGACCCAGTACTTC.

The chain is built from TRBV15 and TRBJ1-4, with 7 bases that match TRBD1. The ends lost 5 bases at V and 7 bases at J; junction bases unmatched: 13. The CDR3 length is 16 residues. Germline CDR1 and CDR2: LNHNV and YYDKDF (reference sequence). CDR3 protein: CATSAEREGAGEKLFF. In nucleotides, the CDR3 is TGTGCCACCAGCGCCGAGCGTGAGGGGGCGGGTGAAAAACTGTTTTTT.

The J gene is TRBJ2-7, the V gene TRBV5-1; 7 bases line up with TRBD2. Trimming took 0 bases from V and 3 from J; bases not matched to a gene: 3. Germline lookup yields CDR1 SGHRS and CDR2 YFSETQ. The CDR3 runs to 14 residues. CDR3 sequence: CASSLAGEGYEQYF. In DNA, the CDR3 is TGCGCCAGCAGCTTGGCCGGGGAGGGCTACGAGCAGTACTTC.

V and J are TRBV27 and TRBJ1-5; D is unclear. The CDR3 runs 15 residues. The ends were cut back, 5 bases at V and 4 bases at J, with 15 bases in the middle. Per germline, CDR1 MNHEY and CDR2 SMNVEV (reference sequence). CDR3 loop: CASSPQAGLNQPQHF. CDR3 nucleotide sequence: TGTGCCAGCAGTCCCCAGGCGGGGTTAAATCAGCCCCAGCATTTT.

This chain joins TRBV7-2 and TRBJ2-3; TRBD2 aligns across 8 bases. Unmatched junction bases numbered 5, after V lost 5 bases and J lost 1 base. The CDR3 spans 15 residues. Germline assignment: CDR1 SGHTA and CDR2 FQGNSA. The CDR3 here is CASSPSGGGTDTQYF. CDR3 in DNA: TGTGCCAGCAGCCCGTCCGGGGGGGGCACAGATACGCAGTATTTT.

The V call is TRBV6-6, the J call TRBJ2-7; D is possibly TRBD1 (6 bases). The CDR3 consists of 13 residues. Per germline, CDR1 MNHNY and CDR2 SVGAGI (reference sequence). Trimming shortened V by 0 bases and J by 7 bases, and 10 bases separated the two germline ends. CDR3 protein: CASSYSIQGEQYF. The CDR3 DNA reads TGTGCCAGCAGTTACTCGATACAGGGAGAGCAGTACTTC.

V gene TRBV6-5 combines with J gene TRBJ2-7; 11 bases are a match to TRBD1. Germline V lookup: CDR1 MNHEY, CDR2 SVGAGI. The V gene end was trimmed by 8 bases and the J gene end by 2 bases; junction bases not matched to a gene: 5. The CDR3 consists of 14 residues. Here the CDR3 DNA reads TGTGCCAGCCAAGGGGGACAGGGGGCCTACGAGCAGTACTTC. Its translation: CASQGGQGAYEQYF.

The gene calls are TRBV30 and TRBJ1-2; D gene uncertain. Germline values: CDR1 GTSNPN, CDR2 SVGIG (reference sequence). This CDR3 is built from 13 residues. With 0 bases removed from V and 2 bases from J, the gap between germline ends came to 7 bases. CDR3 nucleotide sequence: TGTGCCTGGAGTGTCCGCCAGAACTATGGCTACACCTTC. Amino acid sequence: CAWSVRQNYGYTF.

The chain links TRBV7-6 to TRBJ2-7, with D possibly matching TRBD2 (5 bases). The CDR3 has 13 amino acids. CDR1 SGHVS and CDR2 FNYEAQ come from the germline V gene. Trimming removed 5 bases at V and 1 base at J, with 9 bases between. The DNA of the CDR3 is TGTGCCAGCAGCCAGAGCGGTTCCTACGAGCAGTACTTC. It translates to CASSQSGSYEQYF.